The source of this T cell receptor beta chain is a study of Graves' ophthalmopathy and Graves' hyperthyroidism. Comments on this clonotype: No antigen is known for it.

CDR1 is MGHDK and CDR2 is SYGVNS in the germline V gene. V was clipped by 8 bases and J by 6 bases; unmatched bases: 11. The CDR3 contains 14 residues. Notes on the study in general: The model's ophthalmopathy progression predictions had roughly 65% sensitivity and less than 75% specificity. Sensitivity reached around 88% and specificity around 81% for a 13-signature model separating ophthalmopathy from stable hyperthyroidism. The majority of expanded thyroid clonotypes above 0.001 frequency also occurred in blood.

If patients had other autoimmune diseases, uncontrolled infections, pregnancy or lactation, they were excluded. For repertoire sequencing, the TCR beta CDR3 regions were amplified from RNA transcripts. Scientists carried out first-round RT-PCR using HTBI primers and then a second-round multiplex PCR. TCRdb re-derived calls from the multiplex PCR reads in MiXCR, one entry per CDR3 protein. The repertoire has roughly 1.1 million distinct CDR3 sequences, 35% to 40% of them found once; the top ten carry roughly 10%. The chain combines TRBV25-1 with TRBJ2-7, with 9 bases aligning to TRBD1. Sequenced sample: peripheral blood or thyroid tissue (not recorded which). The origin of this receptor is an adult man with Graves' hyperthyroidism. The CDR3 region has the DNA TGTGCCAGCGGAGTCGGGACAGGGTCATCCGAGCAGTACTTC. Its protein product is CASGVGTGSSEQYF.